The 21 T cell receptor beta chains in this list originate from one sample, sequenced in a study of PD-1 blockade in mismatch repair-deficient tumors. Some clones are missing from TCRdb's copy, which holds only in-frame ones; the method was immunoSEQ multiplex PCR. Altogether 90,000 to 120,000 clones are present, approximately 83% being singletons, with the ten largest covering 6.3%. Sequenced here: peripheral blood, sampled roughly 36 weeks after starting pembrolizumab. Receptor source: an adult with mismatch repair-deficient cancer.

This clone showed up just once. The rearrangement joins TRBV5-1 to TRBJ2-2; perhaps TRBD2 as D (5 bases). Germline CDR1 and CDR2: SGHRS and YFSETQ. This CDR3 has 15 amino acids. V was cut by 6 bases and J by 1 base, with 13 bases left in between. DNA for the CDR3: TGCGCCAGCACCGAAAGGGAGTTGAACACCGGGGAGCTGTTTTTT. This translates into CASTERELNTGELFF.

The count of this clone is one. The chain uses TRBV25-1 and TRBJ2-5, with 8 bases identical to TRBD2. Germline V CDR1 and CDR2: MGHDK, SYGVNS. V lost 3 bases to trimming and J lost 5 bases; unmatched junction nucleotides: 5. The CDR3 runs 14 residues. The CDR3 DNA follows: TGTGCCAGCAGTGAGAAGCGGGAGAGCGAGACCCAGTACTTC. Translating it yields CASSEKRESETQYF.

This clone was picked up one time. This rearrangement joins TRBV27 to TRBJ1-5; tentative D call: TRBD1 (6 bases). Looked up from germline, CDR1 is MNHEY and CDR2 is SMNVEV (reference sequence). The V gene lost 5 bases and the J gene lost 7 bases, with 21 bases spanning the gap. The CDR3 consists of 16 residues. This CDR3 reads CASSPQGQHQRQPQHF. DNA of the CDR3: TGTGCCAGCAGTCCCCAGGGGCAGCACCAGAGGCAGCCCCAGCATTTT.

The V call is TRBV2, the J call TRBJ2-1, with 7 positions matching TRBD1. This CDR3 contains 12 residues. CDR1 is SNHLY and CDR2 is FYNNEI in the germline V gene. Trimming removed 1 base from V and 12 bases from J; junction bases left unmatched: 3. Here the CDR3 DNA reads TGTGCCAGCAGTGAAGTTGAGGGGGCGCAGTTCTTC. It encodes CASSEVEGAQFF.

This chain joins TRBV27 and TRBJ2-3; D is undetermined. Looked up from germline, CDR1 is MNHEY and CDR2 is SMNVEV (reference sequence). This CDR3 is built from 13 residues. The V end lost 2 bases, the J end lost 6 bases, and 9 bases lay between the germline ends. For the CDR3, the DNA is TGTGCCAGCAGTTTAGGTGCATTTGATACGCAGTATTTT. Residues: CASSLGAFDTQYF.

The V call is TRBV6-1, the J call TRBJ2-7; 10 bases align to TRBD2. The CDR3 runs 16 residues. Germline-derived CDR1 and CDR2 are MNHNS and SASEGT. The ends lost 2 bases at V and 2 bases at J; junction bases unmatched: 6. The CDR3 bases are TGTGCCAGCAGTGAACCTAGGACTAGCGGAACCTACGAGCAGTACTTC. As protein: CASSEPRTSGTYEQYF.

The chain combines TRBV5-4 with TRBJ2-3; D may be TRBD1 (5 bases). The CDR3 has 11 amino acids. The V and J ends lost 3 bases and 6 bases respectively, with 5 bases between them. Germline CDR1 SGHNT, CDR2 YYREEE (reference sequence). The CDR3 region has the DNA TGTGCCAGCAGCTACAGGGATACGCAGTATTTT. Translated: CASSYRDTQYF.

The chain carries TRBV7-2 and TRBJ2-5; D might be TRBD1 (6 bases). This CDR3 is 15 amino acids long. CDR1 is SGHTA, CDR2 FQGNSA, per germline. V was cut by 2 bases and J by 5 bases, with 15 bases left in between. CDR3 residues: CASSLLDSPWETQYF. DNA of the CDR3: TGTGCCAGCAGCTTATTGGACAGCCCTTGGGAGACCCAGTACTTC.

This clone was seen only a few times. This chain uses TRBV10-2 with TRBJ2-7; perhaps TRBD2 as D (6 bases). The V end lost 8 bases, the J end lost 3 bases, and 17 bases lay between the germline ends. The CDR3 has 14 residues. Germline lookup yields CDR1 WSHSY and CDR2 SAAADI. CDR3 amino acids: CASRRDLNIYEQYF. The CDR3, as DNA: TGCGCCAGCCGGCGGGACCTCAACATCTACGAGCAGTACTTC.

This clone occurred a few times. The genes are TRBV15 and TRBJ1-1; tentatively, D is TRBD1 (5 bases). The V gene lost 1 base and the J gene lost 2 bases, with 5 bases spanning the gap. Germline V gene data show CDR1 as LNHNV and CDR2 as YYDKDF (reference sequence). The length of the CDR3 is 13 residues. The CDR3 spells CATSRGDNTEAFF. The CDR3 DNA is TGTGCCACCAGCAGAGGGGACAACACTGAAGCTTTCTTT.

This chain joins TRBV18 and TRBJ1-4; 9 nucleotides align to TRBD1. Unmatched junction bases numbered 10, after V lost 3 bases and J lost 8 bases. The CDR3 extends over 16 amino acids. Germline CDR1 is KGHSH and CDR2 is LQKENI. CDR3 sequence (DNA): TGTGCCAGCTCACCCCGACAGGGGGGGGTCCGGGAAAAACTGTTTTTT. The encoded protein is CASSPRQGGVREKLFF. The full variable domain, rest sourced from reference TRBV18 and TRBJ1-4, is NAGVMQNPRHLVRRRGQEARLRCSPMKGHSHVYWYRQLPEEGLKFMVYLQKENIIDESGMPKERFSAEFPKEGPSILRIQQVVRGDSAAYFCASSPRQGGVREKLFFGSGTQLSVL.

J is TRBJ1-2 and V is TRBV6-9; 11 nucleotides align to TRBD1. The CDR3 covers 14 residues. Germline assignment: CDR1 MNHGY and CDR2 SVAAGI. The V and J ends lost 4 bases and 6 bases, in that order; junction bases with no gene match: 4. The CDR3 spells CASSWTGGVDGYTF. The CDR3 DNA reads as TGTGCCAGCAGTTGGACAGGGGGCGTGGATGGCTACACCTTC.

The chain couples TRBV14 to TRBJ2-7, with 7 bases matching TRBD1. Germline CDR1 reads SGHDN; CDR2 reads FVKESK. The CDR3 length is 17 residues. After removal of 6 bases from V and 0 bases from J, the junction contained 14 bases not matched to a gene. CDR3 loop: CASSSGWGTDYSYEQYF. CDR3 bases: TGTGCCAGCAGTTCAGGCTGGGGGACAGACTACTCCTACGAGCAGTACTTC.

V gene TRBV6-5 combines with J gene TRBJ1-2; D gene ambiguous. CDR3 length: 14 residues. Looked up from germline, CDR1 is MNHEY and CDR2 is SVGAGI. The V end was cut by 0 bases, the J end by 2 bases, with 7 bases between. This chain's CDR3 is CASSYSRMNYGYTF. Here the CDR3 DNA reads TGTGCCAGCAGTTACTCTCGGATGAACTATGGCTACACCTTC.

CDR3 bases: TGTGCCAGCAGCCGCGACAGGGGTCGGGGCGGCTACACCTTC. Amino acids: CASSRDRGRGGYTF. V and J are TRBV7-2 and TRBJ1-2; 8 bases line up with TRBD1. Germline CDR1 SGHTA, CDR2 FQGNSA. This CDR3 spans 14 amino acids. J lost 8 bases, V lost 5 bases, and 10 bases had no gene match.

The rearrangement joins TRBV15 to TRBJ2-2; D perhaps matches TRBD2 (6 bases). V lost 7 bases and J lost 0, with 12 bases in between. Germline V lookup: CDR1 LNHNV, CDR2 YYDKDF (reference sequence). This CDR3 contains 15 residues. The CDR3 loop reads CATTGDSANTGELFF. The CDR3 region has the DNA TGTGCCACCACCGGGGACTCCGCGAACACCGGGGAGCTGTTTTTT.

The chain employs TRBV13 and TRBJ2-7; D is possibly TRBD2 (6 bases). Germline CDR1 reads PRHDT; CDR2 reads FYEKMQ (reference sequence). This CDR3 region has 13 residues. Trimming pared 3 bases from V and 6 bases from J, leaving 12 bases between. For the CDR3, the DNA is TGTGCCAGCAGCTTGAGGGACTCGGGCGAGCAGTACTTC. Translation: CASSLRDSGEQYF. The whole variable domain, remainder taken from reference TRBV13 and TRBJ2-7, is AAGVIQSPRHLIKEKRETATLKCYPIPRHDTVYWYQQGPGQDPQFLISFYEKMQSDKGSIPDRFSAQQFSDYHSELNMSSLELGDSALYFCASSLRDSGEQYFGPGTRLTVT.

This chain links TRBV11-3 with TRBJ1-1; D gene uncertain. V gave up 3 bases and J gave up 2 bases, with 7 bases separating them. Germline V lookup: CDR1 SGHNT, CDR2 YENEEA. The length of the CDR3 is 13 residues. The CDR3 is CASSFTTNTEAFF. CDR3 DNA sequence: TGTGCCAGCAGCTTTACCACTAACACTGAAGCTTTCTTT.

J is TRBJ1-2 and V is TRBV6-1, with D hard to call. V was shortened by 8 bases and J by 4 bases, with 14 bases between the two germline ends. This CDR3 region has 13 residues. Germline V gene data show CDR1 as MNHNS and CDR2 as SASEGT. The CDR3 DNA sequence: TGTGCCAGCTGCAGCGACCGATTCTATGGCTACACCTTC. Protein sequence: CASCSDRFYGYTF.

As for this clone: Different DNA sequences within this sample yield the same CDR3. The chain links TRBV5-1 to TRBJ1-1, with 7 nucleotides matching TRBD1. Germline CDR1 and CDR2: SGHRS and YFSETQ. Losses at the gene ends were 2 bases for V and 1 base for J; bases not matched to a gene: 2. The CDR3 is 14 residues long. CDR3 loop: CASSFSGGNTEAFF. The CDR3 DNA reads as TGCGCCAGCAGCTTTTCAGGGGGGAACACTGAAGCTTTCTTT.

The chain carries TRBV9 and TRBJ1-1; tentative D call: TRBD1 (6 bases). Trimming took 3 bases from V and 6 from J, leaving 15 bases between them. The CDR3 sequence is 14 residues long. Looked up from germline, CDR1 is SGDLS and CDR2 is YYNGEE. In DNA, the CDR3 is TGTGCCAGCAGCGCACCTACAGGGACGGCTGAAGCTTTCTTT. It specifies CASSAPTGTAEAFF.